This TCR beta chain was retrieved from a study of T cells in pancreatic ductal adenocarcinoma. No neoadjuvant therapy was given to the selected pancreatic ductal adenocarcinoma patients before their surgery. This CDR3 has 12 residues. The germline gives CDR1 SEHNR, CDR2 FQNEAQ (reference sequence). The V end was cut by 3 bases, the J end by 8 bases, with 10 bases between. This clone came up a few times. Its matching antigen is unknown. Study results and limitations: Tumor-versus-blood clonality comparisons may be biased toward lower tumor diversity. Blood had more productive templates and roughly 7.5-fold more unique clonotypes than tumor.

Assay used: immunoSEQ multiplex PCR; TCRdb lists only in-frame clones, some missing. Of a few thousand clones listed, approximately 68% are singletons. The TCR was taken from a human donor with pancreatic ductal adenocarcinoma. Sequenced: pancreatic tumor tissue. The chain carries TRBV7-9 and TRBJ1-2; a possible D gene is TRBD1 (6 bases). CDR3 bases: TGTGCCAGCAGCTTGGAACAGGGAGGCTACACCTTC. Its protein product is CASSLEQGGYTF.